This TCR beta chain was sequenced in a study of long-term antiretroviral therapy in people with HIV. Cryopreserved PBMC, at roughly 1-11 million per sample, were present before DNA extraction. The V gene's germline CDR1 is MGHDK and CDR2 SYGVNS. This CDR3 contains 12 residues. The V end was cut by 7 bases, the J end by 7 bases, with 10 bases between. The assay, immunoSEQ v3.0, was run at survey level. The sequencing target was roughly 35,000-55,000 T-cell genomes per sample. Sequencing used immunoSEQ multiplex PCR; TCRdb keeps in-frame clones, though not all of them. The profile shows roughly 33,000 clones, around 97% of them singletons.

The material sequenced was unsorted PBMCs, taken 6.9 years after starting antiretroviral therapy. The receptor was isolated from a man aged 30 to 45 with HIV. The gene calls are TRBV25-1 and TRBJ1-4; D remains ambiguous. DNA of the CDR3: TGTGCCAGCACGAAATGGGGTGAAAAACTGTTTTTT. This gives the protein CASTKWGEKLFF.